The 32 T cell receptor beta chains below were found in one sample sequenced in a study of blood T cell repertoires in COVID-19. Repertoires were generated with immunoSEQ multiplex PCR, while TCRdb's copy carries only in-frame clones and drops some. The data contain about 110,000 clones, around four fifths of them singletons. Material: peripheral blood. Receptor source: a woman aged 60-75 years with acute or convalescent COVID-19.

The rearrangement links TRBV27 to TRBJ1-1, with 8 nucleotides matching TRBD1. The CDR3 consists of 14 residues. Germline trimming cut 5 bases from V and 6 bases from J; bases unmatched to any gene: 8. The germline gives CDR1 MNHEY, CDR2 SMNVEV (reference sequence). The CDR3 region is CASSIPGGRSEAFF. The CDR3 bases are TGTGCCAGCAGTATTCCAGGGGGCCGGTCTGAAGCTTTCTTT.

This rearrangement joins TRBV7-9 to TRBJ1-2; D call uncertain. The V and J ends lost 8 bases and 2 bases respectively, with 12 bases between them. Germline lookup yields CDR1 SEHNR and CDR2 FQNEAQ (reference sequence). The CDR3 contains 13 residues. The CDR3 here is CASGKSANYGYTF. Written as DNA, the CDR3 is TGTGCCAGCGGCAAGTCCGCCAACTATGGCTACACCTTC.

CDR3 sequence reads: CASSPLGGFNEQYF. Written as DNA, the CDR3 is TGTGCCAGCAGTCCACTCGGGGGGTTCAACGAGCAGTACTTC. The chain combines TRBV6-5 with TRBJ2-7; 7 positions match TRBD2. Losses at the gene ends were 5 bases for V and 5 bases for J; bases not matched to a gene: 9. Germline CDR1 and CDR2: MNHEY and SVGAGI. The length of the CDR3 is 14 residues.

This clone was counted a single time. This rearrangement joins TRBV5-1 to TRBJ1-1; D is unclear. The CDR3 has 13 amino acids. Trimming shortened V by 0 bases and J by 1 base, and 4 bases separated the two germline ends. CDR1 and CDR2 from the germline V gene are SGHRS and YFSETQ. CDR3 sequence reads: CASSLVRNTEAFF. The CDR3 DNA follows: TGCGCCAGCAGCTTGGTTAGGAACACTGAAGCTTTCTTT.

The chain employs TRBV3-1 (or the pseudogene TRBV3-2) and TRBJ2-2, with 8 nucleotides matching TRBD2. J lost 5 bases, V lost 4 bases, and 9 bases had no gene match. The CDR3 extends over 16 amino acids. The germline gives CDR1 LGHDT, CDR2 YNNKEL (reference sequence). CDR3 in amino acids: CASSPREGLETGELFF. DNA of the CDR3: TGTGCCAGCAGCCCCCGGGAGGGGCTGGAGACCGGGGAGCTGTTTTTT.

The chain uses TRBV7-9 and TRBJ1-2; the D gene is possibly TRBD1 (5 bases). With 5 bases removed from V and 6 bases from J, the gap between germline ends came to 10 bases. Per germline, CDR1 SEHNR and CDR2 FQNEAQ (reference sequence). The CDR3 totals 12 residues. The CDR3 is CASSLDSHGYTF. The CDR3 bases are TGTGCCAGCAGCCTCGACAGTCATGGCTACACCTTC.

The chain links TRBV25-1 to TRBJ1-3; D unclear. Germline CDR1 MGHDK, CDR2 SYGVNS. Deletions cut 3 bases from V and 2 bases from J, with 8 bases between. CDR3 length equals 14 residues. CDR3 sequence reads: CASSDTVTGNTIYF. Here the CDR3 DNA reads TGTGCCAGCAGTGACACAGTCACTGGAAACACCATATATTTT. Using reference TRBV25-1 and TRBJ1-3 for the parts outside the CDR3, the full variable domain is EADIYQTPRYLVIGTGKKITLECSQTMGHDKMYWYQQDPGMELHLIHYSYGVNSTEKGDLSSESTVSRIRTEHFPLTLESARPSHTSQYLCASSDTVTGNTIYFGEGSWLTVV.

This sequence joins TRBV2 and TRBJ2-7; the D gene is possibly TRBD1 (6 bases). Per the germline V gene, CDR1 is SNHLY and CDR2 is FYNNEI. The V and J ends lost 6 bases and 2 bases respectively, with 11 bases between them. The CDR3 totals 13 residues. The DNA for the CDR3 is TGTGCCAGCAGGGCGGACAGAGCCTACGAGCAGTACTTC. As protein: CASRADRAYEQYF.

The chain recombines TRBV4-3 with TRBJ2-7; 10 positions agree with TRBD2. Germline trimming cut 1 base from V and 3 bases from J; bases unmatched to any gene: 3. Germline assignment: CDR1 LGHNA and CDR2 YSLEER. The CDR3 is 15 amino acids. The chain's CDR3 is CASSQASGSLYEQYF. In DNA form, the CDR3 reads TGCGCCAGCAGCCAAGCTAGCGGGAGTCTCTACGAGCAGTACTTC.

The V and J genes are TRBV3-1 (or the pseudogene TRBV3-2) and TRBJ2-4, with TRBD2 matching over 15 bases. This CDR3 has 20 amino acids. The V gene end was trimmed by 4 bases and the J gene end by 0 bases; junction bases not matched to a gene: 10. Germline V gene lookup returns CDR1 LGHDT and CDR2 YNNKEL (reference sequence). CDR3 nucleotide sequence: TGTGCCAGCAGCCCAGGGACTAGCGGGAGGCAGACTGTAGCCAAAAACATTCAGTACTTC. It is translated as CASSPGTSGRQTVAKNIQYF.

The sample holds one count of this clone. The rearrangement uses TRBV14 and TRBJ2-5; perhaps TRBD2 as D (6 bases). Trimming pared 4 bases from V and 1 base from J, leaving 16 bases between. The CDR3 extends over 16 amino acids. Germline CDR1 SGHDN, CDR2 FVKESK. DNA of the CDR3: TGTGCCAGCAGCCTAGGACTATCCACCGCCCAAGAGACCCAGTACTTC. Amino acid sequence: CASSLGLSTAQETQYF.

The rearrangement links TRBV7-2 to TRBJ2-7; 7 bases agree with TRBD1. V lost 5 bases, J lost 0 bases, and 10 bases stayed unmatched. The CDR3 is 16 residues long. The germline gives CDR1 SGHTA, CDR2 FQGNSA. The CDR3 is CASSAAGTAHSYEQYF. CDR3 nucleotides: TGTGCCAGCAGCGCCGCCGGGACAGCGCACTCCTACGAGCAGTACTTC. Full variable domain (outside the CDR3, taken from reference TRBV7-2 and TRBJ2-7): GAGVSQSPSNKVTEKGKDVELRCDPISGHTALYWYRQSLGQGLEFLIYFQGNSAPDKSGLPSDRFSAERTGGSVSTLTIQRTQQEDSAVYLCASSAAGTAHSYEQYFGPGTRLTVT.

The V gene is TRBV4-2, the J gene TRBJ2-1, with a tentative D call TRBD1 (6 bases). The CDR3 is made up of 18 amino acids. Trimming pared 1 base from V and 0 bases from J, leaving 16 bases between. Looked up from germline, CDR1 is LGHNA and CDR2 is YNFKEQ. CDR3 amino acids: CASSQGTLRGSSYNEQFF. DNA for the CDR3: TGTGCCAGCAGCCAAGGCACGTTGAGGGGGAGCTCCTACAATGAGCAGTTCTTC.

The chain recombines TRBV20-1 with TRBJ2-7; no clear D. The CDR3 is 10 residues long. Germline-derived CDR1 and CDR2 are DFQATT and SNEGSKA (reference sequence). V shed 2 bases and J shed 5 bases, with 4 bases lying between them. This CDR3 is CSARYNEQYF. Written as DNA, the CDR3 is TGCAGTGCTAGATACAACGAGCAGTACTTC.

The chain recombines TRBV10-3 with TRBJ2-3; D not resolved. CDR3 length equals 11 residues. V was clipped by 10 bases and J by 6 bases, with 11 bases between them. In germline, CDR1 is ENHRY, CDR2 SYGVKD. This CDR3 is CATTMADTQYF. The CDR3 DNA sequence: TGTGCCACCACTATGGCCGATACGCAGTATTTT.

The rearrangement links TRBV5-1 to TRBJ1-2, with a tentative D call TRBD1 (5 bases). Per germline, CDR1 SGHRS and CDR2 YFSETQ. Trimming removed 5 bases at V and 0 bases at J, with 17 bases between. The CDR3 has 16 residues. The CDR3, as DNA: TGCGCCAGCAGATCGGCCAGTTGGGGCGCTAACTATGGCTACACCTTC. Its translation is CASRSASWGANYGYTF.

CDR3 region: CASNPDRVNAGYYGYTF. In DNA, the CDR3 is TGTGCCAGCAACCCCGACAGGGTCAATGCCGGATACTATGGCTACACCTTC. V gene TRBV27 combines with J gene TRBJ1-2; 7 bases align to TRBD1. CDR3 length: 17 residues. Trimming cost V 7 bases and J 3 bases; bases outside gene matches: 17. Germline loops: CDR1 MNHEY, CDR2 SMNVEV (reference sequence).

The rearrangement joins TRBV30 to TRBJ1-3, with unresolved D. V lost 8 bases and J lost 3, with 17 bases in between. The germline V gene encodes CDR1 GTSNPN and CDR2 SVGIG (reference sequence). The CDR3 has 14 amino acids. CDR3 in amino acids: CAGLLSRSGNTIYF. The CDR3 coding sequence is TGTGCCGGCTTGCTGTCTCGAAGTGGAAACACCATATATTTT.

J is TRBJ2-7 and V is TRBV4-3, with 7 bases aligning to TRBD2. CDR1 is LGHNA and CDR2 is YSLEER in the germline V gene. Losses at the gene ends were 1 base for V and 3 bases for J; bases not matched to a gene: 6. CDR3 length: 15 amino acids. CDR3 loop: CASSQGSGGHYEQYF. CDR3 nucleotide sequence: TGCGCCAGCAGCCAAGGATCGGGAGGCCACTACGAGCAGTACTTC.

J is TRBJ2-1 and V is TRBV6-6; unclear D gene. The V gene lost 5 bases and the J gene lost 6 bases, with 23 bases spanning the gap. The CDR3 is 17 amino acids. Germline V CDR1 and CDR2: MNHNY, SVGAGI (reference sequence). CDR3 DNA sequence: TGTGCCAGCAGTCCCCCTCCTCGGCCTACCTCGGGCAATGAGCAGTTCTTC. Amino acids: CASSPPPRPTSGNEQFF.

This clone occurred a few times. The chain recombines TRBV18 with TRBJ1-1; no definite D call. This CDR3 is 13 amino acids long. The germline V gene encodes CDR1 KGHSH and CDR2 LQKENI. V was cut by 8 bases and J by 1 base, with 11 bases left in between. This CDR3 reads CASTRTENTEAFF. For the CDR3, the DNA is TGTGCCAGCACGCGTACAGAGAACACTGAAGCTTTCTTT.

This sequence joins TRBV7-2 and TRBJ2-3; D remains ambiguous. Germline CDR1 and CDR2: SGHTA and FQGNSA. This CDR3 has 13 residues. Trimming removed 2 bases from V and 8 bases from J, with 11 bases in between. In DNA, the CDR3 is TGTGCCAGCAGCTTACCCCTTCGCAGTACGCAGTATTTT. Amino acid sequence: CASSLPLRSTQYF.

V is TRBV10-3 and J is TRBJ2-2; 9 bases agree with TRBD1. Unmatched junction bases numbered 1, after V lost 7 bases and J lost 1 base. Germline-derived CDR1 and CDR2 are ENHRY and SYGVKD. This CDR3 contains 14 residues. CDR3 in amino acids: CAIKGQGNTGELFF. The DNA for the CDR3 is TGTGCCATCAAGGGACAGGGGAACACCGGGGAGCTGTTTTTT.

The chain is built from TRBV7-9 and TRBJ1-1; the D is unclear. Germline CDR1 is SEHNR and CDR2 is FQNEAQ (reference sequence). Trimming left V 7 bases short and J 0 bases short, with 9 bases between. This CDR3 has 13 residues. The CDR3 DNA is TGTGCCAGCACCACTGGAGTGAACACTGAAGCTTTCTTT. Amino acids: CASTTGVNTEAFF.

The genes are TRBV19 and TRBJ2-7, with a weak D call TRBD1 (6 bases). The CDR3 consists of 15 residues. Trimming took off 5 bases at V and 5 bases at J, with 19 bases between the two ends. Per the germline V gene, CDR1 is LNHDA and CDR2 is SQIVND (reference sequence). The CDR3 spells CASSPTTGNLNEQYF. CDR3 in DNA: TGTGCCAGTAGTCCCACTACAGGGAACCTCAACGAGCAGTACTTC.

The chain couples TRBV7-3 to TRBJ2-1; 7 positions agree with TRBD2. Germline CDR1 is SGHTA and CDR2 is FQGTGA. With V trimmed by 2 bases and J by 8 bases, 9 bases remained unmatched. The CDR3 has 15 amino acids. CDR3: CASSLGASGLYEQFF. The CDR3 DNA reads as TGTGCCAGCAGCTTAGGGGCTAGCGGCCTCTATGAGCAGTTCTTC.

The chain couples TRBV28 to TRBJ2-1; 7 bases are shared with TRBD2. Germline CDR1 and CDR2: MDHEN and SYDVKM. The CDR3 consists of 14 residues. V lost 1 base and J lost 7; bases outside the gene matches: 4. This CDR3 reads CASSLSGGSNEQFF. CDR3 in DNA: TGTGCCAGCAGTTTATCGGGCGGGAGTAATGAGCAGTTCTTC.

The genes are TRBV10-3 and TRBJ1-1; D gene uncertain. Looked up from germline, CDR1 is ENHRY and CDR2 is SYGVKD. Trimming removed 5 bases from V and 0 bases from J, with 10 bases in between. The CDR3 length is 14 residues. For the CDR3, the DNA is TGTGCCATCAGTCGGTCCGACATGAACACTGAAGCTTTCTTT. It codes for CAISRSDMNTEAFF.

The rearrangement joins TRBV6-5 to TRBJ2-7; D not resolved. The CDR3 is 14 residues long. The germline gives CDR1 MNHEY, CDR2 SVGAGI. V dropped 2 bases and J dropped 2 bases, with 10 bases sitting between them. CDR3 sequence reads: CASSYGGVTYEQYF. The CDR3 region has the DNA TGTGCCAGCAGTTACGGCGGAGTAACCTACGAGCAGTACTTC.

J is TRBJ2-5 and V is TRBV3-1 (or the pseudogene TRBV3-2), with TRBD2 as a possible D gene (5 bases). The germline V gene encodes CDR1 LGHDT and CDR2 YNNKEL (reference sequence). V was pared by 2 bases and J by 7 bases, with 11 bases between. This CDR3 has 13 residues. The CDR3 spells CASSQRGIGTQYF. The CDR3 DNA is TGTGCCAGCAGCCAAAGAGGGATCGGGACCCAGTACTTC.

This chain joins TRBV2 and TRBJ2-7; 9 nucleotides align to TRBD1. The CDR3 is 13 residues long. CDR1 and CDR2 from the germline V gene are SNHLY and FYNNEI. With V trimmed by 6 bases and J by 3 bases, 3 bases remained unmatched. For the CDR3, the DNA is TGTGCCAGCAGGGGACAGGGAAACTACGAGCAGTACTTC. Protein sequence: CASRGQGNYEQYF.

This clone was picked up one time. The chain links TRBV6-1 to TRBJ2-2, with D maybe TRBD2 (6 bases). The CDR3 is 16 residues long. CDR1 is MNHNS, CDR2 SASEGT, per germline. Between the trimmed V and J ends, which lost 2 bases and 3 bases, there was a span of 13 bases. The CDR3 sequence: CASSERRGFYTGELFF. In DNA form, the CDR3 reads TGTGCCAGCAGTGAACGGAGGGGTTTCTACACCGGGGAGCTGTTTTTT.